Here is one T cell receptor (beta chain) with its context. Libraries were prepared by immunoSEQ multiplex PCR; TCRdb keeps only in-frame clonotypes and omits some of them. This sample has about 62,000 clones, with over 75% found just once. The sample belongs to a study of technical replicates of blood from several donors. Germline assignment: CDR1 LNHDA and CDR2 SQIVND (reference sequence). Trimming left V 7 bases short and J 0 bases short, with 14 bases between. This CDR3 has 15 residues. The sequenced sample was PBMCs. The chain carries TRBV19 and TRBJ2-3, with a weak D call TRBD2 (5 bases). This receptor was taken from a human donor in good health. Some clones in this sample may be carry-over from other donors' samples. Here the CDR3 DNA reads TGTGCCAGTACTTCAGGAAGGACTAGCACAGATACGCAGTATTTT. This codes for CASTSGRTSTDTQYF.